This is a list of T cell receptor beta chains from one sample in a study of CD8 T cells in ankylosing spondylitis. TCRdb re-called the 5' RACE reads with MiXCR, one entry per CDR3 protein. The table includes about 200,000 distinct CDR3 sequences, 10% to 15% detected once. Material for sequencing was blood, either unsorted or a sorted T cell fraction (not recorded which). Every receptor here comes from a male donor with ankylosing spondylitis or in good health (not recorded which). Each CDR3 is given with its conserved first and last residue. Fields, in order: CDR3 DNA, CDR3 protein, J gene, D gene, CDR3 length, V gene, clone size. The D gene is left open where the match is weak. A clone size is listed for some rows: how often the clone was seen (once, few, many), or a class if it is expanded.

DNA: TGTGCCAGCACTTGGATGGGTCCCGCCTACGAGCAGTACTTC
CDR3: CASTWMGPAYEQYF
J: TRBJ2-7
D: NA
length: 14
V: TRBV6-2/TRBV6-3
size: NA

DNA: TGTGCCAGCAGTGACGGAATCAATCAGCCCCAGCATTTT
CDR3: CASSDGINQPQHF
J: TRBJ1-5
D: NA
length: 13
V: TRBV6-4
size: NA

DNA: TGCAGTGCTAGAATCGATGACAGTAACGAGCAGTACTTC
CDR3: CSARIDDSNEQYF
J: TRBJ2-7
D: NA
length: 13
V: TRBV20-1
size: many

DNA: TGTGCCAGCCCCAGAGGGATCGAGCAGTACTTC
CDR3: CASPRGIEQYF
J: TRBJ2-7
D: NA
length: 11
V: TRBV6-1
size: few

DNA: TGTGCCCCCCGGGGGGGGGCAGGAGAAGCTTTCTTT
CDR3: CAPRGGAGEAFF
J: TRBJ1-1
D: NA
length: 12
V: TRBV10-3
size: NA

DNA: TGCAGTGCTAGTATCAGGGATGGATTGTTTGGCTACACCTTC
CDR3: CSASIRDGLFGYTF
J: TRBJ1-2
D: NA
length: 14
V: TRBV20-1
size: few

DNA: TGTGCCAGCAGTAAGGGGACTGAGGGGTTGAACAATGAGCAGTTCTTC
CDR3: CASSKGTEGLNNEQFF
J: TRBJ2-1
D: NA
length: 16
V: TRBV6-2/TRBV6-3
size: few

DNA: TGTGCCAGCAGTCTTGCTAGCGGATGGTACCAAGAGACCCAGTACTTC
CDR3: CASSLASGWYQETQYF
J: TRBJ2-5
D: TRBD2
length: 16
V: TRBV12-3/TRBV12-4
size: few

DNA: TGTGCCTGGAGTGTAGCATCCGGACAGCAGTTCTTC
CDR3: CAWSVASGQQFF
J: TRBJ2-1
D: NA
length: 12
V: TRBV30
size: NA

DNA: TGCGCCAGCAGCATGGAACCTCCGAATATGGGCGAGCAGTTCTTC
CDR3: CASSMEPPNMGEQFF
J: TRBJ2-1
D: NA
length: 15
V: TRBV5-1
size: NA

DNA: TGTGCCAGCAGCCCCCGGGACAGGGGAGTTAATTCACCCCTCCACTTT
CDR3: CASSPRDRGVNSPLHF
J: TRBJ1-6
D: TRBD1
length: 16
V: TRBV7-9
size: few

DNA: TGTGCCAGCAGCCCGGGACTAGCGGGGGTTTGGGGTACGCAGTATTTT
CDR3: CASSPGLAGVWGTQYF
J: TRBJ2-3
D: TRBD2
length: 16
V: TRBV14
size: few

DNA: TGTGCCAGCAGCGTTGAGTGGACGGACGAGCAGTACTTC
CDR3: CASSVEWTDEQYF
J: TRBJ2-7
D: NA
length: 13
V: TRBV9
size: few

DNA: TGTGCCAGCAGCACGCAAGGGACACTCCCGGAAGCTTTCTTT
CDR3: CASSTQGTLPEAFF
J: TRBJ1-1
D: NA
length: 14
V: TRBV7-9
size: NA

DNA: TGCAGTGCGGCCATACGGGAGTCTGATACGCAGTATTTT
CDR3: CSAAIRESDTQYF
J: TRBJ2-3
D: NA
length: 13
V: TRBV20-1
size: NA

DNA: TGTGCCAGCAGTGAAGGACTAGCGGGGGCGAGCTCCTACAATGAGCAGTTCTTC
CDR3: CASSEGLAGASSYNEQFF
J: TRBJ2-1
D: TRBD2
length: 18
V: TRBV6-1
size: few

DNA: TGTGCCAGCAGTGACTCGAGAGGAGGTAGCGGGGGGCCCTCGAATGAGCAGTTCTTC
CDR3: CASSDSRGGSGGPSNEQFF
J: TRBJ2-1
D: TRBD2
length: 19
V: TRBV6-4
size: NA

DNA: TGTGCCAGCAGGCCCTCGGACTCCGGCCACGAGCAGTACTTC
CDR3: CASRPSDSGHEQYF
J: TRBJ2-7
D: NA
length: 14
V: TRBV6-1
size: few

DNA: TGTGCCTGGGGGGTCGCTCCTGGAACCTACGAGCAGTACTTC
CDR3: CAWGVAPGTYEQYF
J: TRBJ2-7
D: NA
length: 14
V: TRBV30
size: once